This record looks at one T cell receptor beta chain sequence and its context. Its antigen is currently unknown. It was at deep level that the assay was run. Sorted subsets were amplified in replicate PCRs using 200 ng DNA, approximately 30,000 T cell genomes. TCRdb's copy holds only in-frame clones and misses some; the assay was immunoSEQ multiplex PCR. The data show about 1.5 million clones, with around 97% seen just once and approximately 1.2% held by the top ten. The data were taken from a study of shared clonotypes between healthy human individuals. Across the whole study: There were three CD4 naive, three CD4 memory, two CD8 naive and one CD8 memory plates per donor.

CDR3 length: 13 residues. Trimming removed 5 bases from V and 3 bases from J, with 8 bases in between. Germline V lookup: CDR1 MNHEY, CDR2 SMNVEV (reference sequence). Study-level points and caveats: In this cohort, only blood was sampled, and tissue repertoires likely differ.

Sequencing was carried out using naive CD4+ T cells sorted from blood. Sample subset: CD45RA+ positively selected. The chain couples TRBV27 to TRBJ2-1, with D possibly TRBD2 on 5 matching bases. The clonotype was recovered from a man aged 25-40 years in good health. The CDR3 loop is CASSTGNYNEQFF. CDR3 bases: TGTGCCAGCAGTACGGGGAACTACAATGAGCAGTTCTTC.